This T cell receptor (beta chain) was retrieved from a study of blood T cell repertoires in COVID-19. About the study: The study drew acute and convalescent COVID-19 samples from the United States, Italy and Spain. PBMCs, B-cell-depleted T cells, or T cells were the source of the cDNA or gDNA that made up the material.

This clone was detected once. CDR3 length: 14 amino acids. From germline, CDR1 is SGHAT and CDR2 FQNNGV. V shed 4 bases and J 5 bases; nucleotides not matched to a gene: 6. In the original workflow: It was from reference gene primer amplification that nucleated cell counts were estimated. The protocol was immunoSEQ multiplex PCR, while the TCRdb copy is restricted to in-frame clones and leaves out a portion. V and J calls and clone size are copied from that table; D and trimming were computed from the DNA. The sample includes around 160,000 clones, roughly four fifths of them seen just once. Source material: peripheral blood. The chain recombines TRBV11-2 with TRBJ1-1; TRBD1 aligns across 8 bases. The source is a man aged 55 to 70 with active or convalescent COVID-19. This chain's CDR3 is CASSSRTGRTEAFF. CDR3 bases: TGTGCCAGCAGCTCACGGACAGGGCGGACTGAAGCTTTCTTT.